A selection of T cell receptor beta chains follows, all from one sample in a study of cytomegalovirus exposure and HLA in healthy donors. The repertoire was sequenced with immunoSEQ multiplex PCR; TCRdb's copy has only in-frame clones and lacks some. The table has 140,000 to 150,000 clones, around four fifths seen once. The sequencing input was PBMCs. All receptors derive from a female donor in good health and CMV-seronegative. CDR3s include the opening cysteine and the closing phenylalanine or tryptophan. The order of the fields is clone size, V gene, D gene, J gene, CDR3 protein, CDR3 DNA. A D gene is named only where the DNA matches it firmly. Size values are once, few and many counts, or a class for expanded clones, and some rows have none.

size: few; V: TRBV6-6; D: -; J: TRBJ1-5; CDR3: CASSYHSESNQPQHF; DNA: TGTGCCAGCAGTTACCACTCCGAGAGCAATCAGCCCCAGCATTTT
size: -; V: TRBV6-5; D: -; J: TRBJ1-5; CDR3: CASSTSGGVGQPQHF; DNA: -
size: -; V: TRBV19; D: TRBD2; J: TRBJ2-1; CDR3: CASSKLAGAPYNEQFF; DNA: TGTGCCAGTAGTAAGTTAGCGGGAGCCCCCTACAATGAGCAGTTCTTC
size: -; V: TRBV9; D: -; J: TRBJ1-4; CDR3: CASSVGEGQGGEKLFF; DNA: TGTGCCAGCAGCGTAGGGGAGGGACAAGGGGGTGAAAAACTGTTTTTT
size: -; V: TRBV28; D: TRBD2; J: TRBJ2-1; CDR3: CASIADLGLARDEQFF; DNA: TGTGCCAGCATCGCAGATTTGGGACTAGCTAGGGATGAGCAGTTCTTC
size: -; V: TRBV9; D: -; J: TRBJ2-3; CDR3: CASSPQGRGKDTQYF; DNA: TGTGCCAGCAGCCCCCAGGGTCGGGGGAAAGATACGCAGTATTTT
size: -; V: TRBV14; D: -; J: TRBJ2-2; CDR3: CASSPRLTTGELFF; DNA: TGTGCCAGCAGCCCTAGACTGACGACCGGGGAGCTGTTTTTT
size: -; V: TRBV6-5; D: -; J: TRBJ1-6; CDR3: CASSFGGIGGNSPLHF; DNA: TGTGCCAGCAGTTTTGGGGGTATCGGGGGGAATTCACCCCTCCACTTT
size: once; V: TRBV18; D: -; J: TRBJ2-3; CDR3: CASSPGVTDPEVADTQYF; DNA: TGTGCCAGCTCACCTGGAGTTACCGATCCGGAAGTCGCAGATACGCAGTATTTT
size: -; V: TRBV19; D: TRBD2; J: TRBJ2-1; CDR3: CASTRPLLLAGTYNEQFF; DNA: TGTGCCAGTACCCGTCCCCTCTTACTAGCGGGAACTTACAATGAGCAGTTCTTC
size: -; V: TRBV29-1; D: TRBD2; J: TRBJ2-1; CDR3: CSGGWLVAGAPHVGWQFF; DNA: TGCAGCGGGGGGTGGTTGGTAGCGGGAGCCCCCCATGTCGGATGGCAGTTCTTC
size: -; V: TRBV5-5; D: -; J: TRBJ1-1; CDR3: CASSLVGQLNTEAFF; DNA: TGTGCCAGCAGCTTGGTCGGACAGTTGAACACTGAAGCTTTCTTT
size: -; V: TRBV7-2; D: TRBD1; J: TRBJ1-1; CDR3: CASSPGTGPFEAFF; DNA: TGTGCCAGCAGCCCTGGGACAGGACCATTTGAAGCTTTCTTT
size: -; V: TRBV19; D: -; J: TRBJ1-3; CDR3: CASTQGGYSGNTIYF; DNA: TGTGCCAGTACCCAAGGGGGATACTCTGGAAACACCATATATTTT
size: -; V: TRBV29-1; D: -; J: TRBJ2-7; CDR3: CSVSPGSYEQYF; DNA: TGCAGCGTCTCTCCGGGGTCTTACGAGCAGTACTTC
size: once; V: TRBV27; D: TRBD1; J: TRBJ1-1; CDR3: CASNPRTGTGGTEAFF; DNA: TGTGCCAGCAACCCTCGAACCGGGACAGGGGGCACTGAAGCTTTCTTT
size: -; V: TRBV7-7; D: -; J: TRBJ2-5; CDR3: CASSSASEGRETQYF; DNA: TGTGCCAGCAGCTCTGCAAGCGAGGGTCGCGAGACCCAGTACTTC
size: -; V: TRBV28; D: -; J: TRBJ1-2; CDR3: CASSYRVRPWGYTF; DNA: TGTGCCAGCAGTTACAGGGTGCGCCCTTGGGGCTACACCTTC
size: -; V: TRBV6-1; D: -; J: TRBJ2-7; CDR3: CASSDLLRTVLLAYEQYF; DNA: TGTGCCAGCAGTGACCTACTCAGGACAGTCTTACTCGCCTACGAGCAGTACTTC
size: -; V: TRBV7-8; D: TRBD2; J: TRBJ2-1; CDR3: CASSLALGLAGGRSNEQFF; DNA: TGTGCCAGCAGCTTAGCGCTGGGACTAGCGGGAGGGCGGTCCAATGAGCAGTTCTTC
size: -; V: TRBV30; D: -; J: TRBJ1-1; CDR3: CAWSVEGLFTEAFF; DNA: TGTGCCTGGAGTGTGGAGGGTTTATTCACTGAAGCTTTCTTT
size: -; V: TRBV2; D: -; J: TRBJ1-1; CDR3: CASSLGVSTEAFF; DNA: TGTGCCAGCAGCCTAGGGGTGAGCACTGAAGCTTTCTTT
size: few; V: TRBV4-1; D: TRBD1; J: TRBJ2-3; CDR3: CASRPRTGGAYTQYF; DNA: TGCGCCAGCAGACCTAGGACAGGGGGCGCATATACGCAGTATTTT
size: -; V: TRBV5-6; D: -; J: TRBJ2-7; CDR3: CASSLGYGSYEQYF; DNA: TGTGCCAGCAGCTTGGGGTACGGCTCCTACGAGCAGTACTTC
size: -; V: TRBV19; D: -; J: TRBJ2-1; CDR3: CASSIVGANEQFF; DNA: TGTGCCAGTAGTATAGTCGGTGCAAATGAGCAGTTCTTC
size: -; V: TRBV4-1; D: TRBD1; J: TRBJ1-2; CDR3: CASSQVIMITGTGMDGYTF; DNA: TGCGCCAGCAGCCAAGTTATTATGATTACCGGGACAGGAATGGATGGCTACACCTTC
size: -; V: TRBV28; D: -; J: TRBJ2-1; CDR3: CASSLLSPNEQFF; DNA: TGTGCCAGCAGTTTATTAAGCCCAAATGAGCAGTTCTTC
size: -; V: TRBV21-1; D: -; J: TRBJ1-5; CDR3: CASSKFPLGNQPQHF; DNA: TGTGCCAGCAGCAAATTCCCACTGGGCAATCAGCCCCAGCATTTT
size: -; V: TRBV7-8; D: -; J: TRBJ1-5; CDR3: CASSLSEVNPPQHF; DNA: TGTGCCAGCAGCTTATCGGAGGTCAATCCGCCCCAGCATTTT
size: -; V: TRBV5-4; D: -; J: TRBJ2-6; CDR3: CASSLPGASSSGANVLTF; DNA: TGTGCCAGCAGCTTACCAGGGGCCTCCTCCTCTGGGGCCAACGTCCTGACTTTC
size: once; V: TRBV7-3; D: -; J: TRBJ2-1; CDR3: CASSPIGGSSYNEQFF; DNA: TGTGCCAGCAGCCCGATAGGAGGAAGCTCCTACAATGAGCAGTTCTTC
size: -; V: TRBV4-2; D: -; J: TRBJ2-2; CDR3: CASSPPGQALRAGELFF; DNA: TGTGCCAGCAGCCCTCCAGGGCAAGCACTCAGGGCCGGGGAGCTGTTTTTT
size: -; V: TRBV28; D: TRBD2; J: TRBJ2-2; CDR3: CASSGLAGAGELFF; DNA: TGTGCCAGCAGCGGACTAGCGGGGGCCGGGGAGCTGTTTTTT
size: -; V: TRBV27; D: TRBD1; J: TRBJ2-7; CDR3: CASSFSAGGYEQYF; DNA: TGTGCCAGCAGTTTCTCGGCAGGGGGTTACGAGCAGTACTTC
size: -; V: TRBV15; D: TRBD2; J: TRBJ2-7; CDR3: CATSRGRLAGVDEQYF; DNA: TGTGCCACCAGCAGAGGGAGACTAGCGGGAGTCGACGAGCAGTACTTC
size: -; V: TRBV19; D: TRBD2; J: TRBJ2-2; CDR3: CASRTSGGGNTGELFF; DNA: TGTGCCAGTAGAACTAGCGGGGGGGGGAACACCGGGGAGCTGTTTTTT
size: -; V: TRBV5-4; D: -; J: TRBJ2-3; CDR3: CASSPGVVSTDTQYF; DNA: TGTGCCAGCAGCCCCGGGGTAGTAAGCACAGATACGCAGTATTTT
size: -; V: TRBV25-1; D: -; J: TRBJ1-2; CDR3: CASSVRLDSLGEGYPF; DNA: TGTGCCAGCAGTGTCCGGTTGGACAGTTTGGGTGAGGGCTACCCCTTC
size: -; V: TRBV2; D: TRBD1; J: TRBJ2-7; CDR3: CASSQGPGQGKYEQYF; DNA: TGTGCCAGCAGCCAGGGGCCGGGACAGGGGAAGTACGAGCAGTACTTC
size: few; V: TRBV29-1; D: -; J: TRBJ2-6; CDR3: CSVEAGAGANVLTF; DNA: TGCAGCGTTGAAGCAGGGGCTGGGGCCAACGTCCTGACTTTC
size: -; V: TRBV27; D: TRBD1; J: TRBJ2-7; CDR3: CASSLSVQGALYEQYF; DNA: TGTGCCAGCAGTTTATCAGTACAGGGGGCGTTATACGAGCAGTACTTC
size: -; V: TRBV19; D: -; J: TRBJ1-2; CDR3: CASSIRLSDGYTF; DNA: TGTGCCAGTAGTATACGTCTAAGCGATGGCTACACCTTC
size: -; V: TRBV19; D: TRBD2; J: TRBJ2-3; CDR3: CASRWREGRTDTQYF; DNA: TGTGCCAGTAGATGGCGGGAGGGCCGCACAGATACGCAGTATTTT